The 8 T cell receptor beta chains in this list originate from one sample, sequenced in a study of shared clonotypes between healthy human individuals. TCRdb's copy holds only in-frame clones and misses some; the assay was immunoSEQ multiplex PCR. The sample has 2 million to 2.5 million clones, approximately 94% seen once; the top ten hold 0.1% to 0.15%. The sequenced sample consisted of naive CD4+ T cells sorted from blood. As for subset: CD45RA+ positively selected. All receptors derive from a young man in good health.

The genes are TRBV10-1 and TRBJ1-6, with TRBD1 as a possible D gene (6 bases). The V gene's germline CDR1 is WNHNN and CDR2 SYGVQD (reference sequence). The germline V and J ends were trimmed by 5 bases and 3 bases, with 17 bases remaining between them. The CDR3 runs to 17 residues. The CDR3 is CASSLSGDNLYNSPLHF. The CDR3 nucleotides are TGCGCCAGCAGTCTCTCCGGGGACAACCTCTATAATTCACCCCTCCACTTT.

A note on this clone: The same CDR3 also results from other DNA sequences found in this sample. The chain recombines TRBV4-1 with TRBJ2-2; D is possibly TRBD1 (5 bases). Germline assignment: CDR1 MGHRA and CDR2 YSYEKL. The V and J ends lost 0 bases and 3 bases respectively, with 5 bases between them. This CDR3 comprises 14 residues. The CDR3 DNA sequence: TGCGCCAGCAGCCAAGACAGGGACACCGGGGAGCTGTTTTTT. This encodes CASSQDRDTGELFF.

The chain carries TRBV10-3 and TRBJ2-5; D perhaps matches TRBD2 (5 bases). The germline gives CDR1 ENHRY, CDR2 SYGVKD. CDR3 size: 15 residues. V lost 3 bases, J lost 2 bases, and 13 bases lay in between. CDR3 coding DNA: TGTGCCATCAGTGAAGCCTTACTAGATCAAGAGACCCAGTACTTC. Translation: CAISEALLDQETQYF.

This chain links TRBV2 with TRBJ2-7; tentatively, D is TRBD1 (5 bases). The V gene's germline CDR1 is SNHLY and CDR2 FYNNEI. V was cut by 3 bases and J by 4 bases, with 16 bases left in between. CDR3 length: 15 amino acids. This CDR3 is CASSDVAFGAYEQYF. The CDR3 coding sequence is TGTGCCAGCAGTGATGTGGCCTTTGGGGCGTACGAGCAGTACTTC.

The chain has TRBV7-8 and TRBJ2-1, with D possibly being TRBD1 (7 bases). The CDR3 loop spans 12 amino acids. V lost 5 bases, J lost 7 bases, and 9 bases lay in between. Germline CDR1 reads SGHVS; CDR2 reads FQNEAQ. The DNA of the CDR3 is TGTGCCAGCAGCGCAGGGGGGAATGAGCAGTTCTTC. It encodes CASSAGGNEQFF.

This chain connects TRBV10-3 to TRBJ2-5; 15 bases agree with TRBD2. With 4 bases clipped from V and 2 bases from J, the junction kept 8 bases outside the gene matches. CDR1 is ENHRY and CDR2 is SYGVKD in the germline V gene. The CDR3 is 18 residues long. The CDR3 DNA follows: TGTGCCATCAGTGGGCCGGGACTAGCGGGGGGAACTCAAGAGACCCAGTACTTC. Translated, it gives CAISGPGLAGGTQETQYF.

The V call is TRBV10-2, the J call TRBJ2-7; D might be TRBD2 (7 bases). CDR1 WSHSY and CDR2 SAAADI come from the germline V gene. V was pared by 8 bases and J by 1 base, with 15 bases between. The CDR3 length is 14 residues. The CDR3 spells CASGLGGASYEQYF. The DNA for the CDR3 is TGCGCCAGCGGATTAGGGGGGGCTTCCTACGAGCAGTACTTC.

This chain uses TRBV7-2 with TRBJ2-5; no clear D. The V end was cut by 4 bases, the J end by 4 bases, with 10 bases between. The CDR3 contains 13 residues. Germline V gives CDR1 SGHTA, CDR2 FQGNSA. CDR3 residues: CASSSSPPETQYF. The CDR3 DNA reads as TGTGCCAGCAGCTCGTCCCCCCCAGAGACCCAGTACTTC.